Sequencing of this T cell receptor (beta chain) was carried out in a study of siplizumab effects on memory and regulatory T cells. Findings and caveats of the study: Apparently key alloresponse contributors, naive T cells also seemed more diverse than memory cells. Unstimulated subsets contained matches for only a minor fraction of alloreactive clones.

Regarding this clone: Its specificity is not known.

Trimming cost V 1 base and J 1 base, with 11 bases left between them. Germline CDR1 is PRHDT and CDR2 is FYEKMQ (reference sequence). This CDR3 is 15 amino acids long. Roughly 9.3 x 10^4 TCR templates were assayed per sample. Profiled with immunoSEQ multiplex PCR; TCRdb holds only in-frame clones, not every one. The data contain around 61,000 clones, about 97% of them singletons. Sequences were obtained from naive CD8+ T cells sorted from blood. The gene calls are TRBV13 and TRBJ2-7; D may be TRBD2 (5 bases). The sequence derives from a human donor in good health. Written as DNA, the CDR3 is TGTGCCAGCAGCTTAGCTGCGGAGGTATCCTACGAGCAGTACTTC. Translated: CASSLAAEVSYEQYF.